The clone carrying this T cell receptor (beta chain) was detected a few times. What it binds is unknown. This record belongs to a study of beta chain features in type 1 diabetes. Study-wide findings and caveats: Short templates might get an advantage during PCR, and this would be equal in patients and controls. A moderate, significant TCRB CDR3 shortening appeared in type 1 diabetes across four CD4+ subsets.

Each of the CD4+ naive, central memory, regulatory and stem cell-like memory populations was sorted via CD45RO/CCR7/CD25/CD127/CD95/CD27. Purity of each sorted population was above 98%. J was trimmed by 3 bases and V by 5 bases; bases with no gene match: 5. Germline V gene lookup returns CDR1 LNHDA and CDR2 SQIVND (reference sequence). This CDR3 is built from 15 residues. The whole isolated RNA underwent reverse transcription, so sequencing captured expressed TCRB transcripts. Sequenced by immunoSEQ multiplex PCR; TCRdb stores in-frame clones only, minus some. The sample shows roughly 260,000 clones, approximately 11% of them seen only once.

This clonotype was sampled from a man aged 25-45 years with type 1 diabetes. What was sequenced was naive CD4+ T cells from blood. This rearrangement joins TRBV19 to TRBJ1-5, with 9 nucleotides matching TRBD1. The CDR3 DNA reads TGTGCCAGTAGTCTTACAGGGGGCTCCAATCAGCCCCAGCATTTT. Translating it yields CASSLTGGSNQPQHF.